Following are 28 T cell receptor beta chains from one sample sequenced in a study of human T cells and chemical hapten exposure. The sample's time point: pre-sensitization, week 0. Treatment denoted: therapeutic diphenylcyclopropenone sensitization with weekly scalp DPC. TCRdb recomputed calls from the RACE reads with MiXCR, one row per CDR3 protein. There are 85,000 to 90,000 distinct CDR3 sequences in the sample; 9.6% occur only once, and approximately 3.9% lies in the top ten. This specimen consisted of whole blood, obtained in connection with sensitization to the hapten diphenylcyclopropenone (DPC). The receptors here all came from a middle-aged woman with alopecia areata. Some clones in this sample may be carry-over from other donors' samples.

This clonotype was recorded at least ten times. The chain carries TRBV19 and TRBJ2-1, with 11 bases lining up with TRBD2. In germline, CDR1 is LNHDA, CDR2 SQIVND (reference sequence). This CDR3 contains 15 residues. The V and J ends lost 6 bases and 4 bases, in that order; junction bases with no gene match: 5. The CDR3 is CASSRGLAAYNEQFF. The CDR3 DNA reads as TGTGCCAGTAGCCGGGGACTAGCGGCTTACAATGAGCAGTTCTTC.

There are many counts of this clonotype. The V call is TRBV2, the J call TRBJ1-4, with D unclear. V lost 7 bases, J lost 1 base, and 10 bases lay in between. The CDR3 is 14 residues long. Per the germline V gene, CDR1 is SNHLY and CDR2 is FYNNEI. CDR3 nucleotides: TGTGCCAGCATGGCTAGGGAAACTAATGAAAAACTGTTTTTT. It translates to CASMARETNEKLFF.

This clonotype was counted many times. The chain carries TRBV7-9 and TRBJ2-7, with 10 positions matching TRBD1. Trimming cost V 5 bases and J 0 bases; bases outside gene matches: 7. The CDR3 has 16 residues. CDR1 and CDR2 (germline): SEHNR, FQNEAQ (reference sequence). This CDR3 reads CASSEAGQGSSYEQYF. The CDR3 nucleotides read TGTGCCAGCAGCGAAGCGGGACAGGGGAGCTCCTACGAGCAGTACTTC.

This sequence joins TRBV10-3 and TRBJ1-2; 8 nucleotides agree with TRBD1. CDR1 and CDR2 from the germline V gene are ENHRY and SYGVKD. The V segment lost 9 bases and the J segment 5 bases; nucleotides outside the gene matches: 5. The length of the CDR3 is 12 residues. The CDR3 DNA sequence: TGTGCCATTAAGGGACAGGAGTATGGCTACACCTTC. Its translation is CAIKGQEYGYTF.

This clonotype was found many times. The chain has TRBV14 and TRBJ2-1; D call uncertain. Germline V gene sequence: CDR1 SGHDN, CDR2 FVKESK. Trimming left V 2 bases short and J 3 bases short, with 8 bases between. The CDR3 totals 14 residues. The CDR3 is CASSQTTGYNEQFF. The CDR3 bases are TGTGCCAGCAGCCAAACGACTGGCTACAATGAGCAGTTCTTC.

This clonotype was observed at least ten times. The chain links TRBV27 to TRBJ2-3; 10 bases match TRBD2. The CDR3 is made up of 17 amino acids. The V gene's germline CDR1 is MNHEY and CDR2 SMNVEV (reference sequence). Germline trimming cut 3 bases from V and 2 bases from J; bases unmatched to any gene: 8. The CDR3 DNA reads TGTGCCAGCAGTTTCAGTAGCGGGGGGCTCCCCACAGATACGCAGTATTTT. Protein: CASSFSSGGLPTDTQYF.

The V gene is TRBV4-3, the J gene TRBJ2-7; 8 positions match TRBD1. Germline CDR1 reads LGHNA; CDR2 reads YSLEER. The CDR3 spans 13 residues. Losses at the gene ends were 4 bases for V and 5 bases for J; bases not matched to a gene: 4. DNA for the CDR3: TGCGCCAGCAGCCCGACAGGGGCTAACGAGCAGTACTTC. This gives the protein CASSPTGANEQYF.

This clonotype was counted many times. The V gene is TRBV6-6, the J gene TRBJ1-3; 9 bases agree with TRBD1. CDR3 size: 16 residues. Germline CDR1 and CDR2: MNHNY and SVGAGI (reference sequence). Germline trimming cut 5 bases from V and 7 bases from J; bases unmatched to any gene: 12. CDR3 protein: CASSASYGTGRNTIYF. CDR3 in DNA: TGTGCCAGCAGTGCCAGTTATGGGACAGGGCGCAACACCATATATTTT.

The DNA of the CDR3 is TGTGCCAGCAGCCGAATGGACAGGGGCGCCCAGTACTTC. It codes for CASSRMDRGAQYF. V gene TRBV21-1 combines with J gene TRBJ2-7; no check of the table's D call, TRBD1, against the DNA was made. TRBV21-1 is an annotated pseudogene. CDR3 length: 13 amino acids.

This clonotype occurred many times. V gene TRBV7-2 combines with J gene TRBJ1-3; D might be TRBD1 (6 bases). This CDR3 has 15 residues. With 7 bases removed from V and 7 bases from J, the gap between germline ends came to 20 bases. The germline V gene encodes CDR1 SGHTA and CDR2 FQGNSA. In DNA form, the CDR3 reads TGTGCCAGCACGAGGTGGGGGGCTCTGACGAACACCATATATTTT. As protein: CASTRWGALTNTIYF.

V and J are TRBV4-1 and TRBJ1-6; 7 nucleotides match TRBD1. The V and J ends lost 4 bases and 4 bases, in that order; junction bases with no gene match: 7. CDR3 length: 16 amino acids. Germline CDR1 and CDR2: MGHRA and YSYEKL. CDR3 coding DNA: TGCGCCAGCAGCCCCCGGGGACAGACTTATAATTCACCCCTCCACTTT. This codes for CASSPRGQTYNSPLHF.

This clonotype was detected a few times. This rearrangement joins TRBV20-1 to TRBJ1-1; D not certain. This CDR3 contains 10 residues. The V end lost 6 bases, the J end lost 7 bases, and 9 bases lay between the germline ends. From germline, CDR1 is DFQATT and CDR2 SNEGSKA (reference sequence). CDR3 DNA sequence: TGCAGTGCACTGTGGGGTGAAGCTTTCTTT. Translating gives CSALWGEAFF.

This clonotype was seen repeatedly, ten times or more. The rearrangement links TRBV4-3 to TRBJ1-5; maybe TRBD1 (5 bases). V was pared by 0 bases and J by 4 bases, with 10 bases between. This CDR3 has 15 amino acids. The germline gives CDR1 LGHNA, CDR2 YSLEER. The CDR3 protein is CASSQDLAGNQPQHF. The CDR3 nucleotides read TGCGCCAGCAGCCAAGATCTGGCAGGGAATCAGCCCCAGCATTTT.

This clonotype was seen repeatedly, ten times or more. The junction differs from germline at one of its ends, possibly a read error. The J gene is TRBJ2-3, the V gene TRBV7-8, with 12 bases aligning to TRBD2. CDR3 length: 23 residues. Looked up from germline, CDR1 is SGHVS and CDR2 is FQNEAQ. CDR3 loop: CASSIAYAFPRTSGADTTDTQYF. CDR3 nucleotide sequence: TGTGCCAGCAGCATAGCCTACGCGTTCCCTAGGACTAGCGGGGCAGATACCACAGATACGCAGTATTTT. Complete variable domain (other parts from reference TRBV7-8 and TRBJ2-3): GAGVSQSPRYKVAKRGQDVALRCDPISGHVSLFWYQQALGQGPEFLTYFQNEAQLDKSGLPSDRFFAERPEGSVSTLKIQRTQQEDSAVYLCASSIAYAFPRTSGADTTDTQYFGPGTRLTVL.

The sample holds many counts of this clonotype. V usage is TRBV5-6 and J usage is TRBJ2-5; D may be TRBD2 (5 bases). CDR1 is SGHDT, CDR2 YYEEEE, per germline. V lost 2 bases to trimming and J lost 1 base, with 12 bases between them. The CDR3 has 15 amino acids. The CDR3 DNA is TGTGCCAGCAGCTTTGCGCAGCGGACCCAAGAGACCCAGTACTTC. Translation: CASSFAQRTQETQYF.

The chain links TRBV21-1 to TRBJ2-7; TRBD1, the table's D call, was not compared with the DNA. TRBV21-1 represents a pseudogene. This CDR3 is 14 amino acids long. The CDR3 loop is CASSKDRSSYEQYF. The CDR3 DNA reads as TGTGCCAGCAGCAAAGACAGGTCCTCCTACGAGCAGTACTTC.

In its sample, this clonotype was seen many times. This chain joins TRBV2 and TRBJ1-1; unclear D gene. Deletions cut 7 bases from V and 0 bases from J, with 15 bases between. This CDR3 contains 15 residues. CDR1 and CDR2 (germline): SNHLY, FYNNEI. The CDR3 sequence is CASTIGSNLNTEAFF. The CDR3 DNA reads as TGTGCCAGCACAATAGGGAGTAACCTGAACACTGAAGCTTTCTTT.

This clonotype was seen more than once but under ten times. The chain has TRBV29-1 and TRBJ1-1, with D uncertain. CDR1 is SQVTM, CDR2 ANQGSEA, per germline. The CDR3 runs to 13 residues. With 3 bases removed from V and 0 bases from J, the gap between germline ends came to 8 bases. The CDR3 coding sequence is TGCAGCGTTGAGGCAGGAATGAACACTGAAGCTTTCTTT. Protein: CSVEAGMNTEAFF. The full variable domain, its missing parts supplied by reference TRBV29-1 and TRBJ1-1, is SAVISQKPSRDICQRGTSLTIQCQVDSQVTMMFWYRQQPGQSLTLIATANQGSEATYESGFVIDKFPISRPNLTFSTLTVSNMSPEDSSIYLCSVEAGMNTEAFFGQGTRLTVV.

This clonotype was seen ten or more times. The chain uses TRBV5-1 and TRBJ2-5; 11 nucleotides agree with TRBD2. Trimming at V came to 0 bases and at J to 4 bases, leaving 5 bases not matched to a gene. CDR1 is SGHRS and CDR2 is YFSETQ in the germline V gene. The CDR3 has 16 residues. The CDR3 nucleotides read TGCGCCAGCAGCTTGGTCCTAGCGGGGGGCCGAGAGACCCAGTACTTC. Translated, it gives CASSLVLAGGRETQYF.

Worth noting for this clonotype: This sequence may be a read error, since a much larger clone differs from it by one base. This sequence joins TRBV7-2 and TRBJ2-7, with D tentatively TRBD2 (5 bases). Germline V lookup: CDR1 SGHTA, CDR2 FQGNSA. V was clipped by 3 bases and J by 1 base, with 13 bases between them. CDR3 length equals 15 residues. The CDR3 reads CASSFGSEWSYEQYF. The CDR3 coding sequence is TGTGCCAGCAGCTTTGGGAGCGAGTGGTCCTACGAGCAGTACTTC. Full variable domain (remainder filled in from reference TRBV7-2 and TRBJ2-7): GAGVSQSPSNKVTEKGKDVELRCDPISGHTALYWYRQSLGQGLEFLIYFQGNSAPDKSGLPSDRFSAERTGGSVSTLTIQRTQQEDSAVYLCASSFGSEWSYEQYFGPGTRLTVT.

The rearrangement links TRBV6-1 to TRBJ2-7, with TRBD1 identical over 10 bases. The germline CDR1 and CDR2 sequences are MNHNS and SASEGT. The CDR3 is 14 amino acids. The junction had 3 bases not matched to a gene; V was cut back by 2 bases and J by 5 bases. The CDR3 sequence: CASSERQGANEQYF. The CDR3 coding sequence is TGTGCCAGCAGTGAACGACAGGGGGCTAACGAGCAGTACTTC.

This clonotype was counted only a few times. V gene TRBV24-1 combines with J gene TRBJ2-3; no clear D. The CDR3 is 14 residues long. CDR1 and CDR2 (germline): KGHDR, SFDVKD. Trimming took 2 bases from V and 6 from J, leaving 11 bases between them. CDR3 loop: CATSDSGSLDTQYF. CDR3 coding DNA: TGTGCCACCAGTGATTCTGGGTCTCTGGATACGCAGTATTTT.

This clonotype came up a few times. The chain uses TRBV15 and TRBJ1-5; TRBD1 matches at 8 bases. The V segment lost 0 bases and the J segment 6 bases; nucleotides outside the gene matches: 7. The length of the CDR3 is 16 residues. Germline V gives CDR1 LNHNV, CDR2 YYDKDF (reference sequence). The CDR3 bases are TGTGCCACCAGCAGAGATGCAACAGGGGGTGTTCAGCCCCAGCATTTT. Protein product: CATSRDATGGVQPQHF.

This clonotype was recorded at least ten times. This chain uses TRBV7-9 with TRBJ1-4, with D unclear. V was clipped by 0 bases and J by 3 bases, with 5 bases between them. The germline V gene encodes CDR1 SEHNR and CDR2 FQNEAQ (reference sequence). The CDR3 has 14 amino acids. As DNA, the CDR3 is TGTGCCAGCAGCTTAGCCGGGTCTAATGAAAAACTGTTTTTT. Translating it yields CASSLAGSNEKLFF.

Note on this clonotype: A much larger clone lies a single base off, so this may be a read error. The chain joins TRBV4-1 to TRBJ2-2; tentatively, D is TRBD2 (5 bases). Trimming left V 0 bases short and J 10 bases short, with 15 bases between. Germline V gene data show CDR1 as MGHRA and CDR2 as YSYEKL. This CDR3 has 15 amino acids. The CDR3 coding sequence is TGCGCCAGCAGCCAAGACCCGGGGAGCCCGGCGGAGCTGTTTTTT. Protein sequence: CASSQDPGSPAELFF.

This clonotype was seen ten or more times. V is TRBV18 and J is TRBJ2-2; D is ambiguous. Looked up from germline, CDR1 is KGHSH and CDR2 is LQKENI. CDR3 length equals 15 residues. Trimming shortened V by 0 bases and J by 6 bases, and 11 bases separated the two germline ends. This chain's CDR3 is CASSPPNQEPGELFF. The CDR3 DNA follows: TGTGCCAGCTCACCACCGAATCAAGAACCCGGGGAGCTGTTTTTT. Together with reference TRBV18 and TRBJ2-2, the CDR3 gives the full variable domain: NAGVMQNPRHLVRRRGQEARLRCSPMKGHSHVYWYRQLPEEGLKFMVYLQKENIIDESGMPKERFSAEFPKEGPSILRIQQVVRGDSAAYFCASSPPNQEPGELFFGEGSRLTVL.

The chain is built from TRBV5-4 and TRBJ2-7; tentatively, D is TRBD2 (6 bases). V gave up 2 bases and J gave up 0 bases, with 12 bases separating them. CDR1 SGHNT and CDR2 YYREEE come from the germline V gene (reference sequence). The CDR3 covers 15 residues. The CDR3 is CASSFGRGSSYEQYF. DNA of the CDR3: TGTGCCAGCAGCTTCGGTCGGGGGAGCTCCTACGAGCAGTACTTC.

The chain joins TRBV20-1 to TRBJ1-5; D not resolved. There are 14 residues in the CDR3. V lost 6 bases to trimming and J lost 0 bases, with 12 bases between them. Germline-derived CDR1 and CDR2 are DFQATT and SNEGSKA (reference sequence). The CDR3 spells CSAMEDNSNQPQHF. The CDR3 DNA sequence: TGCAGTGCGATGGAAGATAATAGCAATCAGCCCCAGCATTTT.